Sequencing of this TCR beta chain was carried out in a study of blood T cell repertoires in COVID-19. Study details: Samples of COVID-19 (acute and convalescent) were obtained from the United States, Italy and Spain.

Germline loops: CDR1 MNHEY, CDR2 SVGAGI. V shed 0 bases and J shed 5 bases, with 5 bases lying between them. The CDR3 has 13 amino acids. Repertoires were generated with immunoSEQ multiplex PCR, while TCRdb's copy carries only in-frame clones and drops some. Among 65,000 to 90,000 clones, about 74% were seen once, and the ten largest hold under 3%. The sample comprised peripheral blood. The receptor comes from a man in his sixties or seventies with COVID-19, enrolled during active disease. The chain uses TRBV6-5 and TRBJ1-5; D unresolved. The CDR3 sequence is CASSYSADQPQHF. The CDR3 nucleotides read TGTGCCAGCAGTTACTCAGCGGATCAGCCCCAGCATTTT.